This T cell receptor (beta chain) was retrieved from a study of blood T cell repertoires in COVID-19. About the research overall: Spain, Italy and the United States supplied samples that represented acute and convalescent COVID-19.

This clone occurred a few times. The repertoire was sequenced with immunoSEQ multiplex PCR; TCRdb's copy has only in-frame clones and lacks some. The sample has roughly 120,000 clones, approximately 90% seen once; the top ten hold around 2.1%. V was clipped by 1 base and J by 3 bases, with 6 bases between them. This CDR3 has 13 residues. Germline loops: CDR1 SGHTA, CDR2 FQGTGA. The V call is TRBV7-3, the J call TRBJ1-2; D uncertain. The TCR was taken from a man aged 45-60 years with COVID-19, enrolled during active disease. The sequenced sample was peripheral blood. The CDR3: CASSLMGYYGYTF. In nucleotides, the CDR3 is TGTGCCAGCAGCTTAATGGGCTACTATGGCTACACCTTC.